What follows are 32 T cell receptor beta chains derived from one specimen sequenced in a study of control samples from healthy donors and cancer patients. Repertoires were generated with immunoSEQ multiplex PCR, while TCRdb's copy carries only in-frame clones and drops some. The top ten clones hold 4.5% to 6% of a sample with about 60,000 clones, 70% to 90% of them seen once. Material for sequencing was blood. The receptor source for this set is a man in his forties in good health.

The V and J genes are TRBV5-5 and TRBJ1-1, with D hard to call. The germline V and J ends were trimmed by 0 bases and 10 bases, with 13 bases remaining between them. There are 13 residues in the CDR3. In germline, CDR1 is SGHKS, CDR2 YYEKEE (reference sequence). For the CDR3, the DNA is TGTGCCAGCAGCTTGGTTTCCGTAGCGTTAGCTTTCTTT. Encoded protein: CASSLVSVALAFF. The full variable domain, rest sourced from reference TRBV5-5 and TRBJ1-1, is DAGVTQSPTHLIKTRGQQVTLRCSPISGHKSVSWYQQVLGQGPQFIFQYYEKEERGRGNFPDRFSARQFPNYSSELNVNALLLGDSALYLCASSLVSVALAFFGQGTRLTVV.

V is TRBV12-5 and J is TRBJ1-2; 8 bases are shared with TRBD1. The germline V gene encodes CDR1 LGHNT and CDR2 FRNRAP. The V and J ends lost 6 bases and 0 bases, in that order; junction bases with no gene match: 6. The CDR3 runs to 15 residues. CDR3 protein: CASGRDRTANYGYTF. In nucleotides, the CDR3 is TGTGCTAGTGGCCGGGACAGGACGGCTAACTATGGCTACACCTTC.

This chain connects TRBV12-3 or TRBV12-4 to TRBJ2-2; no clear D gene. Trimming pared 6 bases from V and 4 bases from J, leaving 9 bases between. The CDR3 runs 13 residues. DNA of the CDR3: TGTGCCAGCAGCTGGGTGATCACCGGGGAGCTGTTTTTT. This encodes CASSWVITGELFF.

The J gene is TRBJ1-6, the V gene TRBV28; TRBD1 aligns across 10 bases. The germline V gene has CDR1 MDHEN and CDR2 SYDVKM. The trim removed 6 bases at V and 2 bases at J, leaving 1 base unmatched. The CDR3 has 15 amino acids. In DNA form, the CDR3 reads TGTGCCAGCAGGGGACAGGGGACCTATAATTCACCCCTCCACTTT. Translation gives CASRGQGTYNSPLHF.

This sequence joins TRBV11-2 and TRBJ1-3, with D perhaps TRBD1 (5 bases). Per germline, CDR1 SGHAT and CDR2 FQNNGV. The CDR3 sequence is 16 residues long. The ends were cut back, 3 bases at V and 0 bases at J, with 12 bases in the middle. CDR3 sequence reads: CASSFRSTGSGNTIYF. The CDR3 bases are TGTGCCAGCAGCTTTAGGTCTACAGGCTCTGGAAACACCATATATTTT.

This rearrangement joins TRBV9 to TRBJ1-4; D unresolved. The CDR3 contains 16 residues. Trimming removed 4 bases at V and 0 bases at J, with 13 bases between. The V gene's germline CDR1 is SGDLS and CDR2 YYNGEE. DNA for the CDR3: TGTGCCAGCAGCCCCCGATATGACTCAACTAATGAAAAACTGTTTTTT. Residues: CASSPRYDSTNEKLFF.

The CDR3 sequence is CASRGGLNTEAFF. The CDR3 bases are TGTGCCAGCCGAGGCGGGTTGAACACTGAAGCTTTCTTT. V gene TRBV2 combines with J gene TRBJ1-1; D gene uncertain. In germline, CDR1 is SNHLY, CDR2 FYNNEI. V was shortened by 8 bases and J by 0 bases, with 10 bases between the two germline ends. The CDR3 covers 13 residues.

The chain joins TRBV28 to TRBJ1-2; 8 nucleotides line up with TRBD1. CDR1 is MDHEN, CDR2 SYDVKM, per germline. V dropped 5 bases and J dropped 5; count of bases not matched to a gene: 10. This CDR3 spans 15 amino acids. The CDR3 reads CASSPQDREGYGYTF. As DNA, the CDR3 is TGTGCCAGCAGTCCCCAGGACAGGGAAGGGTATGGCTACACCTTC.

The V call is TRBV19, the J call TRBJ1-3; 9 nucleotides agree with TRBD1. Looked up from germline, CDR1 is LNHDA and CDR2 is SQIVND (reference sequence). CDR3 length: 14 residues. V dropped 2 bases and J dropped 7; count of bases not matched to a gene: 3. The CDR3 coding sequence is TGTGCCAGTAGTATACTCGGGACAGGGAACACCATATATTTT. Its protein is CASSILGTGNTIYF.

The chain carries TRBV16 and TRBJ1-1; a possible D gene is TRBD1 (6 bases). The ends were cut back, 1 base at V and 5 bases at J, with 14 bases in the middle. CDR3 length equals 15 residues. Germline CDR1 and CDR2: KGHSY and FQNENV. The DNA of the CDR3 is TGTGCCAGCAGCCAATTAGCGTCAGGGGCAACTGAAGCTTTCTTT. Protein sequence: CASSQLASGATEAFF.

This clone was counted a single time. This sequence joins TRBV5-1 and TRBJ1-6, with D possibly matching TRBD1 (5 bases). V was clipped by 0 bases and J by 8 bases, with 18 bases between them. This CDR3 is built from 17 residues. Per germline, CDR1 SGHRS and CDR2 YFSETQ. The CDR3 coding sequence is TGCGCCAGCAGCTTGGTCGTGGGGGGACCACCAGATTCACCCCTCCACTTT. Translation: CASSLVVGGPPDSPLHF.

The chain is built from TRBV30 and TRBJ1-2, with D tentatively TRBD1 (6 bases). The CDR3 is 16 residues long. Trimming removed 1 base from V and 1 base from J, with 16 bases in between. Per the germline V gene, CDR1 is GTSNPN and CDR2 is SVGIG (reference sequence). CDR3 coding DNA: TGTGCCTGGAGTGGAGTGCCGGGACAAAGTAACTATGGCTACACCTTC. Translating it yields CAWSGVPGQSNYGYTF.

This clone was seen a handful of times. The chain recombines TRBV27 with TRBJ1-1; 7 bases align to TRBD1. CDR3 length: 13 amino acids. J gave up 8 bases and V 6 bases, and 9 bases lay outside the gene matches. Germline V gene lookup returns CDR1 MNHEY and CDR2 SMNVEV (reference sequence). CDR3 sequence (DNA): TGTGCCAGCAGCCACGGACAGGCCCTCGAAGCTTTCTTT. Protein product: CASSHGQALEAFF.

In this sample, this clone turned up a few times. The V call is TRBV2, the J call TRBJ2-1; perhaps D is TRBD1 or TRBD2 (5 bases each). This CDR3 comprises 17 residues. V was pared by 5 bases and J by 0 bases, with 17 bases between. In germline, CDR1 is SNHLY, CDR2 FYNNEI. As DNA, the CDR3 is TGTGCCAGCAGTATCCGGGACCCGTTCGCCTCCTACAATGAGCAGTTCTTC. This translates into CASSIRDPFASYNEQFF. The full variable domain, completed using reference TRBV2 and TRBJ2-1, is EPEVTQTPSHQVTQMGQEVILRCVPISNHLYFYWYRQILGQKVEFLVSFYNNEISEKSEIFDDQFSVERPDGSNFTLKIRSTKLEDSAMYFCASSIRDPFASYNEQFFGPGTRLTVL.

This clone was detected a few times. The chain links TRBV6-6 to TRBJ2-5, with 9 bases fitting TRBD2. The V and J ends lost 5 bases and 5 bases, in that order; junction bases with no gene match: 15. CDR1 and CDR2 from the germline V gene are MNHNY and SVGAGI (reference sequence). CDR3 length: 17 amino acids. CDR3: CASSPPPSGVLSETQYF. The CDR3 DNA is TGTGCCAGCAGTCCACCGCCTAGCGGGGTTTTATCGGAGACCCAGTACTTC.

This chain connects TRBV6-6 to TRBJ1-2, with 7 bases matching TRBD1. Unmatched junction bases numbered 2, after V lost 2 bases and J lost 2 bases. This CDR3 comprises 14 residues. CDR1 MNHNY and CDR2 SVGAGI come from the germline V gene (reference sequence). The CDR3 DNA reads as TGTGCCAGCAGTTACGAGGGGGCGAACTATGGCTACACCTTC. It encodes CASSYEGANYGYTF.

This rearrangement joins TRBV7-8 to TRBJ1-3; D is perhaps TRBD1 (5 bases). The CDR3 extends over 17 amino acids. Germline CDR1 SGHVS, CDR2 FQNEAQ. Trimming removed 1 base at V and 0 bases at J, with 13 bases between. CDR3 sequence: CASSLVVQGLSGNTIYF. CDR3 nucleotides: TGTGCCAGCAGCTTAGTTGTTCAGGGCCTCTCTGGAAACACCATATATTTT.

CDR3 sequence (DNA): TGTGCCAGCAGCTTAGCGGGGGAGAACTATGGCTACACCTTC. Its translation: CASSLAGENYGYTF. The V and J genes are TRBV11-2 and TRBJ1-2; tentative D call: TRBD1 (5 bases). Trimming cost V 1 base and J 2 bases, with 8 bases left between them. There are 14 residues in the CDR3. Germline V CDR1 and CDR2: SGHAT, FQNNGV.

The genes are TRBV6-2 or TRBV6-3 and TRBJ1-2; 8 nucleotides agree with TRBD1. Germline loops: CDR1 MNHEY, CDR2 SVGEGT. The CDR3 has 16 residues. Unmatched junction bases numbered 10, after V lost 0 bases and J lost 7 bases. The CDR3 loop is CASSYSSGRGRGGYTF. The DNA of the CDR3 is TGTGCCAGCAGTTACTCAAGCGGCAGGGGGCGAGGTGGCTACACCTTC.

The rearrangement joins TRBV7-2 to TRBJ2-5; a weak D match, TRBD1 (5 bases). V lost 3 bases and J 3 bases, leaving 14 bases between the germline ends. The CDR3 sequence is 15 residues long. The germline V gene has CDR1 SGHTA and CDR2 FQGNSA. The CDR3 coding sequence is TGTGCCAGCAGCTTCCAGGTGGGGCTCGAAGAGACCCAGTACTTC. Translated: CASSFQVGLEETQYF. The variable domain in full, completed from reference TRBV7-2 and TRBJ2-5, reads GAGVSQSPSNKVTEKGKDVELRCDPISGHTALYWYRQSLGQGLEFLIYFQGNSAPDKSGLPSDRFSAERTGGSVSTLTIQRTQQEDSAVYLCASSFQVGLEETQYFGPGTRLLVL.

This rearrangement joins TRBV4-3 to TRBJ1-5; D is uncertain. V was trimmed by 0 bases and J by 0 bases, leaving 12 bases between them. Germline CDR1 and CDR2: LGHNA and YSLEER. The CDR3 is 17 residues long. The CDR3 here is CASSQDPVTDSNQPQHF. The CDR3 region has the DNA TGCGCCAGCAGCCAAGATCCGGTGACTGATAGCAATCAGCCCCAGCATTTT.

The chain links TRBV5-5 to TRBJ2-7; D gene unclear. Germline CDR1 and CDR2: SGHKS and YYEKEE (reference sequence). The CDR3 sequence is 14 residues long. Trimming took off 1 base at V and 3 bases at J, with 11 bases between the two ends. The CDR3: CASSLQGYDYEQYF. CDR3 bases: TGTGCCAGCAGCTTGCAAGGGTACGACTACGAGCAGTACTTC.

A few counts support this clone. The chain joins TRBV5-1 to TRBJ1-3, with D perhaps TRBD1 (5 bases). This CDR3 has 14 residues. Germline-derived CDR1 and CDR2 are SGHRS and YFSETQ. V lost 4 bases to trimming and J lost 2 bases, with 10 bases between them. The CDR3 region is CASSPGTAGNTIYF. The DNA for the CDR3 is TGCGCCAGCAGCCCGGGGACTGCTGGAAACACCATATATTTT.

The chain links TRBV5-1 to TRBJ1-1; D unclear. V lost 0 bases to trimming and J lost 0 bases, with 9 bases between them. The length of the CDR3 is 15 residues. The germline CDR1 and CDR2 sequences are SGHRS and YFSETQ. The CDR3 protein is CASSLGAGLNTEAFF. CDR3 coding DNA: TGCGCCAGCAGCTTGGGGGCAGGACTGAACACTGAAGCTTTCTTT.

V and J are TRBV3-1 (or the pseudogene TRBV3-2) and TRBJ1-2; TRBD1 matches 7 bases. The CDR3 spans 12 residues. The germline V gene has CDR1 LGHDT and CDR2 YNNKEL (reference sequence). The J segment lost 8 bases and the V segment lost 6 bases, leaving 6 bases of the junction unmatched. The CDR3 DNA sequence: TGTGCCAGCAGGAACAGGGGCGGCGGCTACACCTTC. It codes for CASRNRGGGYTF.

The chain links TRBV3-1 (or the pseudogene TRBV3-2) to TRBJ2-5; possible D gene TRBD1, 6 bases. This CDR3 has 14 amino acids. V shed 4 bases and J shed 6 bases, with 15 bases lying between them. Germline-derived CDR1 and CDR2 are LGHDT and YNNKEL (reference sequence). The CDR3 DNA reads TGTGCCAGCAGCCTATGGACGGGACAACAGACCCAGTACTTC. This translates into CASSLWTGQQTQYF.

The chain uses TRBV13 and TRBJ1-1, with 8 bases identical to TRBD1. V shed 4 bases and J 4 bases; nucleotides not matched to a gene: 11. This CDR3 comprises 16 residues. Germline V gene data show CDR1 as PRHDT and CDR2 as FYEKMQ (reference sequence). The CDR3 reads CASSSRRIQGGTEAFF. CDR3 sequence (DNA): TGTGCCAGCAGCTCGCGACGGATACAGGGGGGCACTGAAGCTTTCTTT.

This chain joins TRBV14 and TRBJ1-2; D possibly corresponds to TRBD1 (6 bases). CDR1 SGHDN and CDR2 FVKESK come from the germline V gene. CDR3 length: 15 amino acids. Trimming pared 0 bases from V and 4 bases from J, leaving 12 bases between. This chain's CDR3 is CASSQDRGRPYGYTF. In nucleotides, the CDR3 is TGTGCCAGCAGCCAAGACCGGGGGCGGCCCTATGGCTACACCTTC.

This chain connects TRBV29-1 to TRBJ2-7, with unresolved D. Deletions cut 5 bases from V and 6 bases from J, with 17 bases between. Germline CDR1 SQVTM, CDR2 ANQGSEA. This CDR3 is built from 13 residues. CDR3 region: CSVLVNQTPEQYF. The CDR3 bases are TGCAGCGTTTTGGTCAACCAAACCCCCGAGCAGTACTTC.

The chain couples TRBV27 to TRBJ2-1; tentatively, D is TRBD2 (6 bases). The CDR3 has 15 amino acids. Trimming shortened V by 5 bases and J by 3 bases, and 14 bases separated the two germline ends. Looked up from germline, CDR1 is MNHEY and CDR2 is SMNVEV (reference sequence). The chain's CDR3 is CASSRPGTVYNEQFF. The CDR3 region has the DNA TGTGCCAGCAGTAGACCCGGGACTGTCTACAATGAGCAGTTCTTC.

The chain joins TRBV7-9 to TRBJ1-1; 8 bases fit TRBD1. With V trimmed by 1 base and J by 6 bases, 4 bases remained unmatched. The CDR3 consists of 14 residues. CDR1 and CDR2 from the germline V gene are SEHNR and FQNEAQ (reference sequence). The CDR3 sequence is CASSLGTGSPEAFF. Written as DNA, the CDR3 is TGTGCCAGCAGCTTAGGGACAGGGAGCCCTGAAGCTTTCTTT. The full variable domain, in which reference TRBV7-9 and TRBJ1-1 provide the parts outside the CDR3, is DTGVSQNPRHKITKRGQNVTFRCDPISEHNRLYWYRQTLGQGPEFLTYFQNEAQLEKSRLLSDRFSAERPKGSFSTLEIQRTEQGDSAMYLCASSLGTGSPEAFFGQGTRLTVV.

The gene calls are TRBV28 and TRBJ1-2; 9 nucleotides match TRBD1. The junction had 8 bases not matched to a gene; V was cut back by 10 bases and J by 8 bases. This CDR3 region has 12 residues. Germline CDR1 is MDHEN and CDR2 is SYDVKM. The CDR3 reads CAIQGQGKGYTF. In nucleotides, the CDR3 is TGTGCCATCCAAGGACAGGGGAAAGGCTACACCTTC.